What follows are 17 T cell receptor beta chains derived from one specimen sequenced in a study of cytomegalovirus exposure and HLA in healthy donors. The table came from immunoSEQ multiplex PCR; TCRdb's copy has only in-frame clones and leaves some out. The sample has 140,000 to 150,000 clones, about nine tenths seen once. The source material was PBMCs. These receptors originate from a young man in good health and CMV-seropositive.

This chain uses TRBV9 with TRBJ1-6; possible D gene TRBD1, 5 bases. The CDR3 is 15 residues long. Trimming removed 0 bases at V and 6 bases at J, with 10 bases between. Germline lookup yields CDR1 SGDLS and CDR2 YYNGEE. The CDR3 spells CASSVAPGINSPLHF. The CDR3, as DNA: TGTGCCAGCAGCGTAGCCCCAGGGATTAATTCACCCCTCCACTTT.

The CDR3, as DNA: TGTGCCAGCACCCCGGGTGGGGGCAAGGGAGATACGCAGTATTTT. Its protein is CASTPGGGKGDTQYF. The V gene is TRBV7-6, the J gene TRBJ2-3; possible D gene TRBD1, 6 bases. With 7 bases removed from V and 5 bases from J, the gap between germline ends came to 19 bases. Per the germline V gene, CDR1 is SGHVS and CDR2 is FNYEAQ. The CDR3 has 15 amino acids.

V is TRBV29-1 and J is TRBJ1-1, with a possible D match to TRBD1 (6 bases). The CDR3 covers 12 residues. Germline CDR1 and CDR2: SQVTM and ANQGSEA. V gave up 6 bases and J gave up 1 base, with 9 bases separating them. CDR3 nucleotide sequence: TGCAGCGTACTGACAGGGAACACTGAAGCTTTCTTT. Protein: CSVLTGNTEAFF.

This clone has only one observation. This sequence joins TRBV19 and TRBJ2-1; TRBD2 matches at 11 bases. CDR1 and CDR2 from the germline V gene are LNHDA and SQIVND (reference sequence). Germline trimming cut 7 bases from V and 5 bases from J; bases unmatched to any gene: 7. The CDR3 totals 15 residues. The CDR3 region is CASTPTSGVNNEQFF. The CDR3 DNA sequence: TGTGCCAGTACCCCGACTAGCGGGGTTAACAATGAGCAGTTCTTC. The full variable domain, rest sourced from reference TRBV19 and TRBJ2-1, is DGGITQSPKYLFRKEGQNVTLSCEQNLNHDAMYWYRQDPGQGLRLIYYSQIVNDFQKGDIAEGYSVSREKKESFPLTVTSAQKNPTAFYLCASTPTSGVNNEQFFGPGTRLTVL.

The chain links TRBV5-4 to TRBJ2-1; TRBD2 is a possible D gene (7 bases). V lost 4 bases and J lost 7, with 21 bases in between. Germline loops: CDR1 SGHNT, CDR2 YYREEE (reference sequence). The CDR3 is made up of 16 amino acids. The CDR3 loop is CASSPPLGGGRNEQFF. The CDR3 DNA is TGTGCCAGCAGCCCCCCCCTGGGCGGGGGCCGAAATGAGCAGTTCTTC.

This chain's CDR3 is CASTPGTGFTDTQYF. The CDR3 DNA reads TGTGCCAGCACCCCCGGGACAGGGTTTACAGATACGCAGTATTTT. The V call is TRBV28, the J call TRBJ2-3, with 9 bases identical to TRBD1. The CDR3 is 15 amino acids. With 7 bases clipped from V and 3 bases from J, the junction kept 8 bases outside the gene matches. CDR1 MDHEN and CDR2 SYDVKM come from the germline V gene.

The chain uses TRBV6-1 and TRBJ2-2; TRBD1 matches 8 bases. The CDR3 length is 15 residues. Germline loops: CDR1 MNHNS, CDR2 SASEGT. The ends lost 4 bases at V and 4 bases at J; junction bases unmatched: 5. CDR3 residues: CASSAQGAVTGELFF. In DNA form, the CDR3 reads TGTGCCAGCAGTGCGCAGGGGGCCGTCACCGGGGAGCTGTTTTTT.

The rearrangement links TRBV14 to TRBJ1-3; D might be TRBD1 (5 bases). Per the germline V gene, CDR1 is SGHDN and CDR2 is FVKESK. V was trimmed by 5 bases and J by 0 bases, leaving 8 bases between them. CDR3 size: 14 residues. CDR3 amino acids: CASSSDTSGNTIYF. The CDR3, as DNA: TGTGCCAGCAGCTCGGACACCTCTGGAAACACCATATATTTT. Full variable domain (missing parts from reference TRBV14 and TRBJ1-3): EAGVTQFPSHSVIEKGQTVTLRCDPISGHDNLYWYRRVMGKEIKFLLHFVKESKQDESGMPNNRFLAERTGGTYSTLKVQPAELEDSGVYFCASSSDTSGNTIYFGEGSWLTVV.

This chain uses TRBV2 with TRBJ2-2; tentative D call: TRBD1 (5 bases). CDR3 length: 13 residues. Looked up from germline, CDR1 is SNHLY and CDR2 is FYNNEI. The V gene lost 4 bases and the J gene lost 4 bases, with 7 bases spanning the gap. The CDR3 bases are TGTGCCAGCAGTGCGCAGGGCACCGGGGAGCTGTTTTTT. This translates into CASSAQGTGELFF.

The V and J genes are TRBV6-5 and TRBJ1-1; tentatively, D is TRBD1 (6 bases). The germline gives CDR1 MNHEY, CDR2 SVGAGI. Trimming cost V 2 bases and J 8 bases, with 9 bases left between them. CDR3 length: 12 amino acids. The CDR3 sequence is CASSYNGQEAFF. In DNA form, the CDR3 reads TGTGCCAGCAGTTACAACGGACAGGAAGCTTTCTTT.

The genes are TRBV27 and TRBJ2-1, with D possibly matching TRBD1 (6 bases). This CDR3 has 15 residues. The V and J ends lost 6 bases and 7 bases respectively, with 19 bases between them. The germline gives CDR1 MNHEY, CDR2 SMNVEV (reference sequence). The CDR3 protein is CASSPSATGYNEQFF. CDR3 DNA sequence: TGTGCCAGCAGCCCTTCGGCTACAGGGTATAATGAGCAGTTCTTC.

The rearrangement links TRBV11-1 to TRBJ2-3; 13 nucleotides line up with TRBD2. The CDR3 runs 16 residues. The V segment lost 5 bases and the J segment 4 bases; nucleotides outside the gene matches: 6. Germline lookup yields CDR1 SGHAT and CDR2 FQDESV (reference sequence). CDR3 DNA sequence: TGTGCCAGCAGCGCCACTAGCGGGGGGGCATCAGATACGCAGTATTTT. This encodes CASSATSGGASDTQYF.

The chain links TRBV5-5 to TRBJ1-5; no firm D call. The V and J ends lost 2 bases and 4 bases respectively, with 7 bases between them. Germline CDR1 and CDR2: SGHKS and YYEKEE (reference sequence). The CDR3 totals 13 residues. The CDR3 sequence: CASSFGGNQPQHF. The CDR3 nucleotides are TGTGCCAGCAGCTTTGGAGGGAATCAGCCCCAGCATTTT.

The rearrangement uses TRBV30 and TRBJ2-7; TRBD2 aligns across 9 bases. From germline, CDR1 is GTSNPN and CDR2 SVGIG (reference sequence). V gave up 2 bases and J gave up 0 bases; unmatched junction bases: 14. The CDR3 runs 18 residues. The chain's CDR3 is CAWSSIDSPSGDSYEQYF. The DNA of the CDR3 is TGTGCCTGGAGTTCCATCGATTCCCCTAGCGGGGACTCCTACGAGCAGTACTTC.

The genes are TRBV6-5 and TRBJ1-2; 7 nucleotides match TRBD1. The germline gives CDR1 MNHEY, CDR2 SVGAGI. CDR3 length: 15 amino acids. With 0 bases clipped from V and 4 bases from J, the junction kept 5 bases outside the gene matches. The CDR3 loop is CASSYSTGYFYGYTF. The DNA for the CDR3 is TGTGCCAGCAGTTACTCGACAGGGTACTTCTATGGCTACACCTTC.

The J gene is TRBJ2-2, the V gene TRBV7-9; possible D gene TRBD2, 6 bases. Trimming cost V 4 bases and J 4 bases, with 13 bases left between them. CDR3 length: 15 amino acids. Looked up from germline, CDR1 is SEHNR and CDR2 is FQNEAQ (reference sequence). The chain's CDR3 is CASSSRRGLTGELFF. The DNA for the CDR3 is TGTGCCAGCAGCTCCCGACGGGGACTCACCGGGGAGCTGTTTTTT. Variable domain in full (rest from reference TRBV7-9 and TRBJ2-2): DTGVSQNPRHKITKRGQNVTFRCDPISEHNRLYWYRQTLGQGPEFLTYFQNEAQLEKSRLLSDRFSAERPKGSFSTLEIQRTEQGDSAMYLCASSSRRGLTGELFFGEGSRLTVL.

This clone came up a few times. The CDR3 protein is CASSESGQGDEQYF. In DNA form, the CDR3 reads TGCGCCAGCAGTGAGTCGGGCCAGGGGGACGAGCAGTACTTC. The chain links TRBV10-1 to TRBJ2-7, with TRBD1 identical over 7 bases. The CDR3 totals 14 residues. Germline V CDR1 and CDR2: WNHNN, SYGVQD (reference sequence). The trim removed 0 bases at V and 5 bases at J, leaving 4 bases unmatched.